Included here is one T cell receptor (beta chain) sequence, with context. The data were taken from a study of early T cells in non-severe SARS-CoV-2 infection. Study in general: Sequenced bulk RNA came from whole blood that was unsorted, and chains were unpaired.

CDR1 MDHEN and CDR2 SYDVKM come from the germline V gene. CDR3 size: 16 residues. Trimming left V 5 bases short and J 4 bases short, with 21 bases between. One entry per CDR3 protein results from TCRdb running MiXCR on the 5' RACE reads. The table has over 55,000 distinct CDR3 sequences, roughly 12% seen once. The origin of this receptor is an adult who was a healthcare worker with PCR-confirmed SARS-CoV-2 infection or an uninfected control (not recorded which). The material sequenced was whole blood, taken at baseline. The chain employs TRBV28 and TRBJ2-7, with D possibly TRBD1 on 6 matching bases. This chain's CDR3 is CASSGTGTSRFYEQYF. The CDR3, as DNA: TGTGCCAGCAGTGGCACCGGGACATCCAGATTTTACGAGCAGTACTTC.